This T cell receptor (beta chain) is from a study of T cells after yellow fever vaccination. Study-wide results and caveats: After the booster, over 95% of CD4 and approximately 90% of CD8 primary-response clones were re-detected.

A single record per CDR3 protein comes from TCRdb applying MiXCR to the 5' RACE reads. The data show roughly 310,000 distinct CDR3 sequences, approximately 9% seen once. Germline V gene data show CDR1 as DFQATT and CDR2 as SNEGSKA (reference sequence). The CDR3 loop spans 16 amino acids. The V gene end was trimmed by 3 bases and the J gene end by 4 bases; junction bases not matched to a gene: 7. Concerning this clonotype itself: The antigen remains undetermined.

This clonotype was sampled from a man aged 18 to 29 who received the YFV17D yellow fever vaccine. Here the sequenced sample was PBMCs, taken on the day of the first yellow fever vaccination. The genes are TRBV20-1 and TRBJ1-3, with 12 bases lining up with TRBD1. The CDR3 protein is CSARGTGGAWGNTIYF. In DNA form, the CDR3 reads TGCAGTGCTAGGGGGACAGGGGGCGCGTGGGGAAACACCATATATTTT.